The sample holds many counts of the clone carrying this TCR beta chain. Its antigen is still unknown. These data are taken from a study of T cells in Graves' hyperthyroidism and ophthalmopathy. RNA transcripts gave rise to amplified TCR beta CDR3 regions. A first-round RT-PCR of the TCR CDR3 used the HTBI primer set. TCRdb re-called the multiplex PCR reads with MiXCR, one entry per CDR3 protein. The sample lists about 360,000 distinct CDR3 sequences; over 10% were seen once. Study-wide findings and caveats: Peripheral blood also featured most of the thyroid clonotypes expanded above 0.001.

V was pared by 2 bases and J by 2 bases, with 20 bases between. The CDR3 is 18 amino acids. Germline CDR1 and CDR2: MDHEN and SYDVKM. Material: blood. This TCR was recovered from a woman aged 18-29 years with Graves' hyperthyroidism. The chain uses TRBV28 and TRBJ2-3; D is perhaps TRBD2 (6 bases). This CDR3 is CASSLGFGGNIDTDTQYF. The CDR3 DNA sequence: TGTGCCAGCAGTTTAGGCTTTGGCGGGAACATAGACACAGATACGCAGTATTTT.